The entry below gives a single T cell receptor (beta chain) sequence along with its context. This PCR relied on a set of 60 Vbeta primers and 13 Jbeta primers. Clones were read by immunoSEQ multiplex PCR, and TCRdb kept only the in-frame ones, dropping some. The sample comprises 60,000 to 70,000 clones, 65% to 80% of which are singletons, and less than 20% rests with the top ten. The CDR3 spans 15 residues. The germline gives CDR1 LGHNA, CDR2 YSLEER. Trimming at V came to 0 bases and at J to 7 bases, leaving 4 bases not matched to a gene. The data were taken from a study of cytomegalovirus exposure and HLA in healthy donors.

This sequence was found in a man aged 35-49 years in good health and CMV-seropositive. Input material: PBMCs. The chain uses TRBV4-3 and TRBJ2-2; 8 nucleotides line up with TRBD1. CDR3 in DNA: TGCGCCAGCAGCCAAGATCAGGGGGCAGGCGGGGAGCTGTTTTTT. Translation gives CASSQDQGAGGELFF.